Presented here are 15 T cell receptor beta chains from one specimen sequenced in a study of OX40 agonist ivuxolimab in advanced cancers. Library construction relied on the immunoSEQ multiplex PCR assay. Imported from immuneACCESS, the table was reduced by TCRdb to in-frame sequences with V and J called. These copies leave out some clones; in studies compared against another copy, an unresolved V gene accounts for under half, and the cause of the remainder is not known. The sample table records about 44,000 clones; around 94% of these occur just once. Roughly 9.6% of the sample lies in the top ten. The specimen was CD4+ or CD8+ T cells sorted from blood, collected in a trial of the OX40 agonist ivuxolimab. These receptors were obtained from an adult with an advanced solid tumor such as melanoma, head and neck, liver or kidney cancer.

V and J are TRBV27 and TRBJ2-1; 13 bases match TRBD2. CDR1 and CDR2 from the germline V gene are MNHEY and SMNVEV (reference sequence). CDR3 length: 16 residues. The trim removed 5 bases at V and 3 bases at J, leaving 4 bases unmatched. Here the CDR3 DNA reads TGTGCCAGCAGTCTTGGGACTAGCGGGGTCTACAATGAGCAGTTCTTC. Encoded protein: CASSLGTSGVYNEQFF.

The rearrangement joins TRBV19 to TRBJ2-7; no firm D call. Looked up from germline, CDR1 is LNHDA and CDR2 is SQIVND (reference sequence). Trimming left V 1 base short and J 3 bases short, with 7 bases between. CDR3 length: 13 residues. CDR3 in amino acids: CASSIGIYYEQYF. The CDR3 DNA follows: TGTGCCAGTAGTATAGGGATTTACTACGAGCAGTACTTC.

The J gene is TRBJ2-1, the V gene TRBV25-1; D is ambiguous. Per germline, CDR1 MGHDK and CDR2 SYGVNS. The V end was cut by 0 bases, the J end by 0 bases, with 9 bases between. This CDR3 is 16 amino acids long. CDR3 coding DNA: TGTGCCAGCAGTGAATACGCAGAGAGCTCCTACAATGAGCAGTTCTTC. Residues: CASSEYAESSYNEQFF.

The chain carries TRBV27 and TRBJ2-3, with TRBD2 matching 7 bases. V shed 3 bases and J 4 bases; nucleotides not matched to a gene: 13. This CDR3 spans 17 amino acids. Germline CDR1 and CDR2: MNHEY and SMNVEV (reference sequence). Here the CDR3 DNA reads TGTGCCAGCAGTTTTTTGTTTGACGGCGGGAGTGCAGATACGCAGTATTTT. Its protein product is CASSFLFDGGSADTQYF.

This chain joins TRBV14 and TRBJ2-1; D possibly uses TRBD1 or TRBD2 (6 bases each). The V gene's germline CDR1 is SGHDN and CDR2 FVKESK. CDR3 length equals 16 residues. Trimming shortened V by 3 bases and J by 4 bases, and 16 bases separated the two germline ends. The CDR3 region is CASSHVWGAGYNEQFF. As DNA, the CDR3 is TGTGCCAGCAGCCACGTTTGGGGGGCCGGTTACAATGAGCAGTTCTTC. The variable domain in full, completed from reference TRBV14 and TRBJ2-1, reads EAGVTQFPSHSVIEKGQTVTLRCDPISGHDNLYWYRRVMGKEIKFLLHFVKESKQDESGMPNNRFLAERTGGTYSTLKVQPAELEDSGVYFCASSHVWGAGYNEQFFGPGTRLTVL.

The chain carries TRBV4-3 and TRBJ1-2; TRBD1 aligns across 7 bases. J lost 0 bases, V lost 0 bases, and 7 bases had no gene match. This CDR3 has 17 amino acids. Germline CDR1 reads LGHNA; CDR2 reads YSLEER. The DNA for the CDR3 is TGCGCCAGCAGCCAAGAACTCTTTACAGGGGCTAACTATGGCTACACCTTC. Translating gives CASSQELFTGANYGYTF.

The genes are TRBV6-6 and TRBJ1-5, with 7 bases fitting TRBD1. This CDR3 region has 11 residues. V trimming: 5 bases; J trimming: 11 bases; junction bases outside the gene matches: 3. Germline V gene lookup returns CDR1 MNHNY and CDR2 SVGAGI (reference sequence). The CDR3: CASSLTGSQHF. The CDR3 DNA is TGTGCCAGCAGTCTGACAGGGTCCCAGCATTTT.

V and J are TRBV7-2 and TRBJ2-1; 13 bases fit TRBD2. The germline gives CDR1 SGHTA, CDR2 FQGNSA. The CDR3 is made up of 18 amino acids. The trim removed 3 bases at V and 0 bases at J, leaving 5 bases unmatched. For the CDR3, the DNA is TGTGCCAGCAGCTTGTTCAGGACTAGCGGGAGCTCCTACAATGAGCAGTTCTTC. Its translation is CASSLFRTSGSSYNEQFF.

The genes are TRBV4-2 and TRBJ2-3; D could derive from TRBD1 or TRBD2 (5 bases each). Trimming took off 1 base at V and 10 bases at J, with 18 bases between the two ends. The CDR3 length is 15 residues. CDR1 is LGHNA, CDR2 YNFKEQ, per germline. CDR3 residues: CASSQVGTSTSPQYF. Written as DNA, the CDR3 is TGTGCCAGCAGCCAAGTAGGGACCAGCACTTCTCCGCAGTATTTT.

The chain has TRBV23-1 and TRBJ2-7; D is ambiguous. TRBV23-1 is identified as an open reading frame with a role that is uncertain. The CDR3 is made up of 14 amino acids. Trimming took off 3 bases at V and 9 bases at J, with 18 bases between the two ends. The CDR3 bases are TGCGCCAGCAGTCAGACGGCCCCCCCCTCAGTGCAGTACTTC. Translation gives CASSQTAPPSVQYF.

The gene calls are TRBV9 and TRBJ2-7, with 11 bases fitting TRBD2. V dropped 3 bases and J dropped 3; count of bases not matched to a gene: 5. Germline CDR1 reads SGDLS; CDR2 reads YYNGEE. The CDR3 runs to 15 residues. The DNA for the CDR3 is TGTGCCAGCAGCGCCGAAGGACTAGCGGGCTACGAGCAGTACTTC. Translated, it gives CASSAEGLAGYEQYF.

This clone was found once. The CDR3 reads CASSTGTGRVYEQYF. The DNA of the CDR3 is TGTGCCAGTAGTACTGGGACAGGGAGAGTCTACGAGCAGTACTTC. The chain links TRBV19 to TRBJ2-7; TRBD1 matches 9 bases. CDR3 length: 15 amino acids. V lost 4 bases and J lost 3; bases outside the gene matches: 7. Germline V lookup: CDR1 LNHDA, CDR2 SQIVND (reference sequence).

The V and J genes are TRBV28 and TRBJ2-7; maybe TRBD1 (6 bases). CDR3 length: 13 amino acids. Trimming shortened V by 7 bases and J by 4 bases, and 14 bases separated the two germline ends. The germline V gene has CDR1 MDHEN and CDR2 SYDVKM. CDR3 protein: CASIPTGLYEQYF. DNA for the CDR3: TGTGCCAGCATCCCGACAGGCTTATACGAGCAGTACTTC.

This sequence joins TRBV29-1 and TRBJ1-5, with D uncertain. The germline gives CDR1 SQVTM, CDR2 ANQGSEA. The CDR3 length is 13 residues. V dropped 8 bases and J dropped 2 bases, with 13 bases sitting between them. The CDR3 protein is CSPCEGGNQPQHF. The CDR3 DNA reads TGCAGCCCCTGTGAGGGTGGCAATCAGCCCCAGCATTTT. Full variable domain (rest looked up from reference TRBV29-1 and TRBJ1-5): SAVISQKPSRDICQRGTSLTIQCQVDSQVTMMFWYRQQPGQSLTLIATANQGSEATYESGFVIDKFPISRPNLTFSTLTVSNMSPEDSSIYLCSPCEGGNQPQHFGDGTRLSIL.

The chain recombines TRBV11-2 with TRBJ2-5; 8 bases align to TRBD2. The tail of the sequence fits TRBJ2-7 better, so the J call may be wrong. CDR1 and CDR2 (germline): SGHAT, FQNNGV. The CDR3 is made up of 14 amino acids. CDR3 DNA sequence: TGTGCCAGCAGCTTTTCGGGAGGGCCGCGCGAGCAGTACTTC. Translating it yields CASSFSGGPREQYF.